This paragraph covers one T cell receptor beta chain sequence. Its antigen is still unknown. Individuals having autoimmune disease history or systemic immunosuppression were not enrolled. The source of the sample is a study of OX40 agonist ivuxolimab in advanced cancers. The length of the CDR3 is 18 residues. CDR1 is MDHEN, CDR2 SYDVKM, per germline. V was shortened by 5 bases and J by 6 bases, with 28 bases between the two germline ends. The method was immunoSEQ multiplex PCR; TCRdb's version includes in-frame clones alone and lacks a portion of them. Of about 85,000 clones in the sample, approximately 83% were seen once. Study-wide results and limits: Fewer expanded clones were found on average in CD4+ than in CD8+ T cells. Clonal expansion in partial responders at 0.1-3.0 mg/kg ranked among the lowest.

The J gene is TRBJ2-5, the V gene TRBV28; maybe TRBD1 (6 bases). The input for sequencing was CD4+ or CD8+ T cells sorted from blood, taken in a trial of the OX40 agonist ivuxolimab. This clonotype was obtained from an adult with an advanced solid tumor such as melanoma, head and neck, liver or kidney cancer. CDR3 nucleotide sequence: TGTGCCAGCAGTACTATAGGCCTTCGGACAGTCCAAGATAAGACCCAGTACTTC. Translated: CASSTIGLRTVQDKTQYF.